Given below is one T cell receptor (beta chain) in context. Germline CDR1 reads SGHAT; CDR2 reads FQNNGV. The ends lost 2 bases at V and 4 bases at J; junction bases unmatched: 4. The CDR3 sequence is 16 residues long. These data are taken from a study of blood T cell repertoires in COVID-19. About the study: The United States, Italy and Spain supplied acute and convalescent COVID-19 samples. PBMCs, B-cell-depleted T cells, or T cells were the source of the cDNA or gDNA that made up the material.

Original analysis: From reference gene primer amplification, estimates of nucleated cell counts were derived. Libraries were prepared by immunoSEQ multiplex PCR; TCRdb keeps only in-frame clonotypes and omits some of them. The V and J calls and clone size come from that table; D and trimming were worked out from the DNA. The sample contains 310,000 or so clones, 86% of which appear only once. This chain joins TRBV11-2 and TRBJ2-2, with TRBD2 matching over 10 bases. Sequenced input: peripheral blood. This clonotype was obtained from a woman aged 45-65 years with acute or convalescent COVID-19. CDR3 loop: CASSLFLAGVTGELFF. Written as DNA, the CDR3 is TGTGCCAGCAGCTTATTTCTAGCGGGGGTCACCGGGGAGCTGTTTTTT.